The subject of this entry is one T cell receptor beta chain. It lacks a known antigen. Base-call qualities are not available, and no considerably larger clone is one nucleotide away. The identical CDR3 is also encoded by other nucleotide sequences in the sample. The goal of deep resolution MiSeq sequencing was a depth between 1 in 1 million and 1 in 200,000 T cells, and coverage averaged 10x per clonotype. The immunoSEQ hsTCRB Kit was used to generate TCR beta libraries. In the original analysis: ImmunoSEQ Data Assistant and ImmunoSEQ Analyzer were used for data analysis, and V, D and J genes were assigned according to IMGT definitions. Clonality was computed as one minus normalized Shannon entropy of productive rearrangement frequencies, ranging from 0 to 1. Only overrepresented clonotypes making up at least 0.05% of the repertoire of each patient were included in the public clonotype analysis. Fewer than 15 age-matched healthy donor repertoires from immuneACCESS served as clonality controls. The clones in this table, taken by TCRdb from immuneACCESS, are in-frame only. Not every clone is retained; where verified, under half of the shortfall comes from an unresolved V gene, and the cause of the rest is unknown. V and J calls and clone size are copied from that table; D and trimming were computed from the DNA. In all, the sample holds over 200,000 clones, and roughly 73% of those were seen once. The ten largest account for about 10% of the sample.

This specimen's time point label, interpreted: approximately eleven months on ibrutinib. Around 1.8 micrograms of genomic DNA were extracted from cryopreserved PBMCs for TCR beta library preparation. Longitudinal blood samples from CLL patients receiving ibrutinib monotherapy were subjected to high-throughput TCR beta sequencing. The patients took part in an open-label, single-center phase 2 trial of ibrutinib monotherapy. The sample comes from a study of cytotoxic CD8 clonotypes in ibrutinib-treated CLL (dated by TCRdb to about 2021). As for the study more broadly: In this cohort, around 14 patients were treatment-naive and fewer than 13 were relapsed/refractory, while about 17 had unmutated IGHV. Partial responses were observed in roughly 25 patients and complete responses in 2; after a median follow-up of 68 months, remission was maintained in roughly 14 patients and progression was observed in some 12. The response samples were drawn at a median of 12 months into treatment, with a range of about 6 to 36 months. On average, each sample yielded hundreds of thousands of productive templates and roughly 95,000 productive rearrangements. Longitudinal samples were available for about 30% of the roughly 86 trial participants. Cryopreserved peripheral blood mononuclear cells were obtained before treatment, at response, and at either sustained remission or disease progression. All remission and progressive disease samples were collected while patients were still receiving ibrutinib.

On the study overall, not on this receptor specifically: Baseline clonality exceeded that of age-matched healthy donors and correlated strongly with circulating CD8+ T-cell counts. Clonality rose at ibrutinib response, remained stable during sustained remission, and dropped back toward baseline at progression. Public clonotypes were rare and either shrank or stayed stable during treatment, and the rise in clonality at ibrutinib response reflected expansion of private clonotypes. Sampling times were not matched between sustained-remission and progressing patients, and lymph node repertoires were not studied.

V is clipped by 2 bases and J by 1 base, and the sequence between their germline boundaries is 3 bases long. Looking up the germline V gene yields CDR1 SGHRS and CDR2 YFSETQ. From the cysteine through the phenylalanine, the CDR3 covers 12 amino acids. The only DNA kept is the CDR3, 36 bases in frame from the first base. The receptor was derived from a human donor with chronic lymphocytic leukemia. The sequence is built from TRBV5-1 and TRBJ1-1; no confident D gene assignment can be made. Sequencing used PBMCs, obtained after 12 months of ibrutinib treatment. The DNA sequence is TGCGCCAGCAGCTTTGGGAACACTGAAGCTTTCTTT. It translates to CASSFGNTEAFF.